These T cell receptor beta chains were read from a single sample in a study of blood T cells in healthy people across ages. TCRdb itself ran the 5' RACE reads through MiXCR, one entry per CDR3 protein. The sample yields 780,000 or so distinct CDR3 sequences, roughly 25% seen once. These data were likewise used in another study, on T cells of mothers and their children.

The sequenced sample was blood. The receptors stem from a boy aged 5 to 17 in good health. CDR3s include the opening cysteine and the closing phenylalanine or tryptophan. A D gene is named only where the DNA matches it firmly. Expanded clones get a size class; other rows say once, few or many, or leave the size out.

size: few
D: TRBD1
J: TRBJ2-3
V: TRBV28
CDR3: CASAPDRGPDTQYF
DNA: TGTGCCAGCGCCCCGGACAGGGGACCAGATACGCAGTATTTT

size: few
D: .
J: TRBJ2-7
V: TRBV5-1
CDR3: CASSLEGSTYEQYF
DNA: TGCGCCAGCAGCTTGGAGGGGAGCACCTACGAGCAGTACTTC

size: .
D: .
J: TRBJ2-3
V: TRBV9
CDR3: CASSVAGSTDAQYF
DNA: TGTGCCAGCAGCGTAGCTGGTAGCACAGATGCGCAGTATTTT

size: few
D: .
J: TRBJ1-2
V: TRBV20-1
CDR3: CSARALIDTLGYGYTF
DNA: TGCAGTGCTAGAGCCCTTATTGACACTCTCGGTTATGGCTACACCTTC

size: few
D: .
J: TRBJ2-1
V: TRBV7-2
CDR3: CASSSLGGRYNEQFF
DNA: TGTGCCAGCAGCTCCCTAGGGGGGCGGTACAATGAGCAGTTCTTC

size: few
D: .
J: TRBJ1-1
V: TRBV29-1
CDR3: CSVADTVGVEAFF
DNA: TGCAGCGTTGCTGACACGGTGGGCGTGGAAGCTTTCTTT

size: .
D: TRBD2
J: TRBJ2-3
V: TRBV2
CDR3: CASTGTSDTDGTQYF
DNA: TGTGCCAGCACAGGGACTAGCGATACAGATGGGACGCAGTATTTT

size: .
D: .
J: TRBJ1-6
V: TRBV5-1
CDR3: CASSGYNSPLHF
DNA: TGCGCCAGCAGCGGCTATAATTCACCCCTCCACTTT

size: .
D: .
J: TRBJ1-1
V: TRBV6-2/TRBV6-3
CDR3: CASSYEHKIEAFF
DNA: TGTGCCAGCAGTTACGAGCATAAGATTGAAGCTTTCTTT

size: .
D: .
J: TRBJ2-4
V: TRBV7-2
CDR3: CASTLSPGAGKNIQYF
DNA: TGTGCCAGCACATTGTCTCCGGGAGCCGGCAAAAACATTCAGTACTTC

size: few
D: TRBD1
J: TRBJ1-6
V: TRBV18
CDR3: CASPTGTGSPLHF
DNA: TGTGCCAGCCCGACTGGGACAGGATCACCCCTCCACTTT

size: .
D: TRBD1
J: TRBJ2-7
V: TRBV20-1
CDR3: CSAERGQGKGEQYF
DNA: TGCAGTGCCGAGCGGGGACAGGGGAAAGGGGAGCAGTACTTC

size: .
D: .
J: TRBJ1-2
V: TRBV20-1
CDR3: CSAELGVGYTF
DNA: TGCAGTGCCGAACTCGGAGTTGGCTACACCTTC

size: .
D: TRBD1
J: TRBJ2-4
V: TRBV20-1
CDR3: CSALNRGRDNIQYF
DNA: TGCAGTGCTTTAAACAGGGGACGAGACAACATTCAGTACTTC

size: few
D: TRBD1
J: TRBJ2-7
V: TRBV3-1
CDR3: CASSAGQGPPYEQYF
DNA: TGTGCCAGCAGCGCGGGACAGGGGCCCCCCTACGAGCAGTACTTC

size: many
D: .
J: TRBJ2-7
V: TRBV20-1
CDR3: CSARRPTGLEQYF
DNA: TGCAGTGCTAGAAGACCTACAGGGCTCGAGCAGTACTTC

size: few
D: .
J: TRBJ1-5
V: TRBV6-6
CDR3: CASSYPGQPQHF
DNA: TGTGCCAGCAGTTACCCGGGCCAGCCCCAGCATTTT

size: .
D: TRBD2
J: TRBJ2-7
V: TRBV6-1
CDR3: CASSETSGTSYEQYF
DNA: TGTGCCAGCAGTGAGACTAGCGGGACCTCCTACGAGCAGTACTTC

size: few
D: .
J: TRBJ2-2
V: TRBV7-2
CDR3: CASSLAFGMAGELFF
DNA: TGTGCCAGCAGCTTAGCTTTCGGGATGGCCGGGGAGCTGTTTTTT

size: .
D: TRBD1
J: TRBJ1-3
V: TRBV5-1
CDR3: CASSWGTGSGNTIYF
DNA: TGCGCCAGCAGCTGGGGGACAGGGAGTGGAAACACCATATATTTT

size: .
D: .
J: TRBJ2-1
V: TRBV29-1
CDR3: CSSGYDSYNEQFF
DNA: TGCAGTAGTGGGTATGACTCCTACAATGAGCAGTTCTTC

size: .
D: .
J: TRBJ1-1
V: TRBV29-1
CDR3: CSVEGVRENTEAFF
DNA: TGCAGCGTTGAAGGCGTCAGGGAGAACACTGAAGCTTTCTTT

size: .
D: TRBD1
J: TRBJ2-5
V: TRBV13
CDR3: CASSFDRVRKTQYF
DNA: TGTGCCAGCAGCTTTGACAGGGTGAGGAAGACCCAGTACTTC

size: few
D: .
J: TRBJ1-1
V: TRBV7-9
CDR3: CASSLGFGEAFF
DNA: TGTGCCAGCAGCTTAGGGTTCGGTGAAGCTTTCTTT

size: few
D: .
J: TRBJ2-3
V: TRBV27
CDR3: CASSADFTDTQYF
DNA: TGTGCCAGCAGTGCGGACTTCACAGATACGCAGTATTTT

size: .
D: .
J: TRBJ1-2
V: TRBV29-1
CDR3: CSVAPGSNYGYTF
DNA: TGCAGCGTTGCGCCAGGGTCTAACTATGGCTACACCTTC

size: .
D: .
J: TRBJ2-3
V: TRBV7-2
CDR3: CASSLEGFGTDTQYF
DNA: TGTGCCAGCAGCTTAGAGGGCTTTGGCACAGATACGCAGTATTTT

size: few
D: .
J: TRBJ2-6
V: TRBV7-2
CDR3: CASSADGNSGANVLTF
DNA: TGTGCCAGCAGCGCGGACGGCAACTCTGGGGCCAACGTCCTGACTTTC

size: few
D: TRBD2
J: TRBJ2-5
V: TRBV10-2
CDR3: CASREPRTSGIETQYF
DNA: TGCGCCAGCAGGGAACCAAGGACTAGCGGGATTGAGACCCAGTACTTC

size: .
D: TRBD2
J: TRBJ2-3
V: TRBV12-3/TRBV12-4
CDR3: CASNERGGTDTQYF
DNA: TGTGCCAGCAACGAGCGGGGGGGCACAGATACGCAGTATTTT

size: few
D: .
J: TRBJ1-1
V: TRBV6-2/TRBV6-3
CDR3: CASDDFPYTEAFF
DNA: TGTGCCAGCGACGATTTTCCCTACACTGAAGCTTTCTTT

size: .
D: TRBD2
J: TRBJ2-2
V: TRBV20-1
CDR3: CSASLGLAGDAGELFF
DNA: TGCAGTGCTAGCCTTGGACTAGCGGGAGATGCTGGGGAGCTGTTTTTT

size: .
D: .
J: TRBJ2-2
V: TRBV7-9
CDR3: CASRTIQGSGELFF
DNA: TGTGCCAGCAGAACGATACAGGGATCAGGGGAGCTGTTTTTT

size: .
D: .
J: TRBJ2-5
V: TRBV20-1
CDR3: CSARYLETQYF
DNA: TGCAGTGCTAGGTATCTCGAGACCCAGTACTTC

size: .
D: .
J: TRBJ1-1
V: TRBV4-1
CDR3: CASSPPGDLRTEAFF
DNA: TGCGCCAGCAGCCCCCCGGGTGATTTACGGACTGAAGCTTTCTTT

size: few
D: .
J: TRBJ2-1
V: TRBV9
CDR3: CASSVGGRANNEQFF
DNA: TGTGCCAGCAGCGTAGGTGGCAGGGCGAACAATGAGCAGTTCTTC

size: few
D: .
J: TRBJ2-7
V: TRBV7-2
CDR3: CASSTITSSYEQYF
DNA: TGTGCCAGCAGCACAATTACGAGCTCCTACGAGCAGTACTTC

size: .
D: TRBD2
J: TRBJ2-5
V: TRBV5-6
CDR3: CASSLPGLAGGRSETQYF
DNA: TGTGCCAGCAGCTTGCCGGGACTAGCGGGGGGGCGGTCAGAGACCCAGTACTTC

size: many
D: TRBD2
J: TRBJ2-5
V: TRBV4-3
CDR3: CASSPGNLAGGLETQYF
DNA: TGCGCCAGCAGCCCAGGCAACTTAGCGGGGGGGCTAGAGACCCAGTACTTC

size: .
D: .
J: TRBJ1-1
V: TRBV12-3/TRBV12-4
CDR3: CASSFTFGLAFF
DNA: TGTGCCAGCAGTTTCACCTTCGGTTTGGCTTTCTTT

size: .
D: .
J: TRBJ2-1
V: TRBV20-1
CDR3: CSATRLMNEQFF
DNA: TGCAGTGCTACCAGGCTGATGAATGAGCAGTTCTTC

size: few
D: .
J: TRBJ2-2
V: TRBV5-1
CDR3: CASSLSRGAGELFF
DNA: TGCGCCAGCAGCTTGTCTAGGGGCGCCGGGGAGCTGTTTTTT

size: few
D: .
J: TRBJ2-2
V: TRBV7-2
CDR3: CASSLLGVSNTGELFF
DNA: TGTGCCAGCAGCTTATTGGGGGTATCGAACACCGGGGAGCTGTTTTTT

size: few
D: .
J: TRBJ2-1
V: TRBV10-3
CDR3: CAIRSAPINEQFF
DNA: TGTGCCATCAGATCGGCCCCCATCAATGAGCAGTTCTTC

size: few
D: .
J: TRBJ2-7
V: TRBV12-3/TRBV12-4
CDR3: CASGRLSYEQYF
DNA: TGTGCCTCAGGGCGGCTATCCTACGAGCAGTACTTC

size: few
D: TRBD2
J: TRBJ2-5
V: TRBV2
CDR3: CASNHLASGGQETQYF
DNA: TGTGCCAGCAATCACTTGGCTAGCGGGGGCCAAGAGACCCAGTACTTC

size: .
D: .
J: TRBJ2-4
V: TRBV4-2
CDR3: CASSQGDGGLAKNIQYF
DNA: TGTGCCAGCAGCCAAGGGGACGGCGGACTAGCCAAAAACATTCAGTACTTC

size: .
D: .
J: TRBJ1-1
V: TRBV15
CDR3: CATSRDLGRLLNTEAFF
DNA: TGTGCCACCAGCAGAGATCTTGGCAGGCTACTGAACACTGAAGCTTTCTTT

size: .
D: .
J: TRBJ2-3
V: TRBV12-3/TRBV12-4
CDR3: CASSLRVDTQYF
DNA: TGTGCCAGCAGCTTACGCGTAGATACGCAGTATTTT

size: .
D: TRBD1
J: TRBJ2-7
V: TRBV29-1
CDR3: CSVESRPGTGSTEQYF
DNA: TGCAGCGTTGAATCCCGGCCTGGGACAGGGTCCACCGAGCAGTACTTC

size: .
D: TRBD1
J: TRBJ2-1
V: TRBV14
CDR3: CASSRLKGQGYNEQFF
DNA: TGTGCCAGCAGCCGCCTTAAGGGACAGGGATACAATGAGCAGTTCTTC

size: few
D: .
J: TRBJ2-6
V: TRBV14
CDR3: CASSHMDSISGANVLTF
DNA: TGTGCCAGCAGCCATATGGACAGTATCTCTGGGGCCAACGTCCTGACTTTC

size: few
D: TRBD2
J: TRBJ2-7
V: TRBV9
CDR3: CASSGGTSGGFNEQYF
DNA: TGTGCCAGCAGCGGAGGGACTAGCGGGGGTTTTAACGAGCAGTACTTC

size: .
D: TRBD1
J: TRBJ2-1
V: TRBV10-3
CDR3: CASNLGQSNKNEQFF
DNA: TGTGCCAGCAACCTGGGACAGAGCAACAAAAATGAGCAGTTCTTC

size: .
D: .
J: TRBJ2-7
V: TRBV15
CDR3: CATSVGENYEQYF
DNA: TGTGCCACCAGCGTCGGTGAGAACTACGAGCAGTACTTC

size: .
D: TRBD1
J: TRBJ1-2
V: TRBV5-1
CDR3: CASSYWSGTAPFGYTF
DNA: TGCGCCAGCAGCTATTGGTCCGGGACAGCCCCGTTTGGCTACACCTTC

size: .
D: TRBD1
J: TRBJ2-5
V: TRBV28
CDR3: CASSLLGTGGRGTQYF
DNA: TGTGCCAGCAGTTTATTAGGGACAGGGGGCCGGGGGACCCAGTACTTC